Detailed here is one T cell receptor beta chain. No cognate antigen has been identified for it. Base qualities are missing; no much larger clone stands one base away. This entry comes from a study of blood T cell repertoires in COVID-19 (TCRdb year 2020). A note on the overall study: Samples covering the acute and convalescent phases of COVID-19 were provided by collaborators in the United States, Italy and Spain. The material from the prospective study consisted of cDNA or gDNA derived from T cells, B-cell-depleted T cells, or PBMCs. Subjects who had been exposed to COVID-19, were actively infected with it, or had recovered from it provided the deeply sampled blood TCRbeta repertoires that made up the dataset. A freely available public database, intended as a resource for researchers studying the immune response to SARS-CoV-2, is where the repertoires were released. The samples were drawn from the first 160 participants of the ongoing ImmuneRACE study and from about 1,200 subjects provided by 6 global collaborators. A de-identified subject ID, COVID-19 status, age in years and sex were almost always included in the sample metadata. Where HLA class I and class II types were available, the types were taken from metadata supplied by the sample provider, not from assay-based typing.

The immunoSEQ Assay, a bias-controlled multiplex PCR, was used to amplify TCRbeta CDR3 regions from genomic DNA. Under the source paper's analysis protocol: The number of nucleated cells in each sample was estimated from the amplification of reference gene primers within the assay. Sequence reads were collapsed and filtered to measure the absolute abundance of every unique TCRbeta CDR3 rearrangement. For each sample, productive Simpson clonality was calculated by taking the square root of Simpson's diversity index across productive rearrangements. TCRdb limited this immuneACCESS table to in-frame rearrangements with V and J called. A share of clones is missing; checked studies link under half to unresolved V genes, and the rest is unexplained. V, J and clone size are those of that table, while D and trimming were read from the DNA. The sample profile shows under 400,000 clones; around 88% of them were found once. Of the sample, around 1.6% falls within the top ten clones.

One collaborating source in Seattle enrolled patients during active infection and followed them longitudinally through the course of disease. Collaborating institutions collected whole blood in K2EDTA tubes following their own protocols. Collaborator samples were shipped for TCRbeta analysis as frozen whole blood, isolated PBMCs, or DNA extracted from either sample type. General study outcomes and caveats: The quantity of clinical and demographic metadata differed by source and by participant and was supplied without curation.

The CDR1 and CDR2 encoded by the germline V gene are KGHSH and LQKENI. For this chain, trimming is 3 bases at the V end and 1 base at the J end, and the number of junction bases without a gene match is 5. The CDR3 runs 16 residues from the cysteine to the phenylalanine. Just CDR3 DNA is preserved here, 48 bases in frame from base 1. This clonotype was sampled from a woman aged 25 to 45 with COVID-19, enrolled during active disease. Specimen: peripheral blood. Recombination linked TRBV18 to TRBJ1-3; a stretch of 8 junction bases matches TRBD1. CDR3 loop: CASSPDQGASGNTIYF. The DNA sequence is TGTGCCAGCTCACCCGATCAGGGGGCGTCTGGAAACACCATATATTTT.